This record concerns one T cell receptor beta chain sequence. Its antigen is still unknown. This table comes from immunoSEQ multiplex PCR, and its TCRdb copy is limited to in-frame clones, with some not included. The sample consists of approximately 700,000 clones, 55% to 85% of them appearing once. The data were obtained in a study of shared clonotypes between healthy human individuals. Looking at the study overall: The donor pool was made up of a couple of women and a few men aged 18 to 49. Overall study findings and caveats: Among the subsets, naive ones generally showed larger estimated richness than memory ones. Owing to a small donor count, the genetic and exposure-history diversity represented was limited. Of the naive CD4 clonotypes, roughly 5% were shared across a handful of donors.

V was pared by 5 bases and J by 8 bases, with 18 bases between. Germline-derived CDR1 and CDR2 are SGHTA and FQGNSA. This CDR3 contains 15 residues. This chain links TRBV7-2 with TRBJ1-4; D is unresolved. This receptor was identified in a woman in her 30s in good health. The sample was memory CD4+ T cells sorted from blood. Subset specified: CD45RA-negative fraction. CDR3 bases: TGTGCCAGCAGCACATACACCGACCCCTACGAAAAACTGTTTTTT. Translation: CASSTYTDPYEKLFF.